This T cell receptor beta chain was observed in a study of blood T cell repertoires in COVID-19 (dated by TCRdb to about 2020). Background for the entire study: The collaborator samples originated in the United States, Italy and Spain and spanned the acute and convalescent phases of COVID-19. Where available, HLA class I and class II types were obtained from metadata supplied by the sample provider rather than from assay-based typing. The samples were drawn from the first 160 participants of the ongoing ImmuneRACE study and from over 950 subjects provided by 6 global collaborators. The sample metadata nearly always contained a de-identified subject ID, COVID-19 status, age in years and sex. The repertoires were released in a freely available public database intended as a resource for research on the immune response to SARS-CoV-2. The material from the prospective study consisted of cDNA or gDNA derived from T cells, B-cell-depleted T cells, or PBMCs. The dataset comprised deeply sampled blood TCRbeta repertoires from subjects exposed to, actively infected with, or recovered from COVID-19. The study at large found these results: Clinical and demographic metadata were provided uncurated, with the amount varying by source and participant.

One collaborating source in Seattle enrolled patients while the patients were actively infected and followed the patients over time throughout the course of disease. Each collaborating institution followed its own protocols to collect whole blood in K2EDTA tubes. For TCRbeta analysis, collaborator samples were shipped as frozen whole blood, as isolated PBMCs, or as DNA extracted from either sample type. The immunoSEQ Assay, a bias-controlled multiplex PCR, was used to amplify TCRbeta CDR3 regions from genomic DNA. Regarding the original processing steps: Nucleated cell counts per sample were estimated from amplification of reference gene primers within the assay. To quantify the absolute abundance of each unique TCRbeta CDR3 rearrangement, sequence reads were collapsed and filtered. For each sample, productive Simpson clonality was calculated by taking the square root of Simpson's diversity index across productive rearrangements. TCRdb took this table from immuneACCESS and kept in-frame rearrangements with V and J called. Such tables lack part of the clones; where checked against another copy, unresolved V genes explain under half of the gap, and the rest is unexplained. D and trimming come from the DNA, and the V and J calls and clone size come from that table. The sample records about 420,000 clones, 85% to 90% of which are singletons. The top ten constitute roughly 0.84% of the sample.

From cysteine to phenylalanine, the CDR3 is 11 amino acids long. Only the CDR3 DNA is retained, 33 bases long and in frame from the first base. Per the germline V gene, SGHDN is the CDR1 and FVKESK is the CDR2. V drops 1 base and J drops 5 bases, leaving 3 bases in between. On this clone itself: Its antigen is unknown. No base quality values were provided; no much bigger clone lies one nucleotide off.

The chain is encoded by TRBV14 joined to TRBJ2-7; the D gene is unclear. This clonotype was obtained from a man aged 18 to 30 with COVID-19, enrolled during active disease. Sequencing was carried out using peripheral blood. Read as DNA, the sequence is TGTGCCAGCAGCCAAGTAAACGAGCAGTACTTC. This yields the protein CASSQVNEQYF.